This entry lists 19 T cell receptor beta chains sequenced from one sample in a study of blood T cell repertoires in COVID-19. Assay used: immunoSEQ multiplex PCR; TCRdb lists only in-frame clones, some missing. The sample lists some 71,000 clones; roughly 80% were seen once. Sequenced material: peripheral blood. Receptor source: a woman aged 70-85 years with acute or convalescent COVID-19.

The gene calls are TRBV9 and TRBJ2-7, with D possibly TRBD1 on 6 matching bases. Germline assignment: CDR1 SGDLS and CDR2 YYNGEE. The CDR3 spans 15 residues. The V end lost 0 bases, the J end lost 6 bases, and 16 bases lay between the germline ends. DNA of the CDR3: TGTGCCAGCAGCGTAGACAGGGTGCTAGGAGGCGAGCAGTACTTC. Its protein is CASSVDRVLGGEQYF. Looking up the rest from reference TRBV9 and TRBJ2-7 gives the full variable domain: DSGVTQTPKHLITATGQRVTLRCSPRSGDLSVYWYQQSLDQGLQFLIQYYNGEERAKGNILERFSAQQFPDLHSELNLSSLELGDSALYFCASSVDRVLGGEQYFGPGTRLTVT.

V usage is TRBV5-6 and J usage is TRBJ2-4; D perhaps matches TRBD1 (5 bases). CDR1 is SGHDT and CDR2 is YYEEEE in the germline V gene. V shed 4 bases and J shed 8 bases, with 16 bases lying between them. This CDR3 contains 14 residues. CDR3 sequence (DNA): TGTGCCAGCAGCCCAGGGCCCAACTGGGACATTCAGTACTTC. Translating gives CASSPGPNWDIQYF.

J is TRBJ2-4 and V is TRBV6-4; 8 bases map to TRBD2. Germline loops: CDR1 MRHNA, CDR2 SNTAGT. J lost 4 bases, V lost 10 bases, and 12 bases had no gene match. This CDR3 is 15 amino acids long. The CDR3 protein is CATTSKRELKNIQYF. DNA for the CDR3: TGTGCCACTACATCAAAGCGGGAGCTAAAAAACATTCAGTACTTC.

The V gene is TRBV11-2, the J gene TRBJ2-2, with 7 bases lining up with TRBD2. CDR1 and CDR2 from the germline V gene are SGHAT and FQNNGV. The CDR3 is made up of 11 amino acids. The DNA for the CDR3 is TGTGCAGTGGCGGGAGCCGGGGAGCTGTTTTTT. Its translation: CAVAGAGELFF.

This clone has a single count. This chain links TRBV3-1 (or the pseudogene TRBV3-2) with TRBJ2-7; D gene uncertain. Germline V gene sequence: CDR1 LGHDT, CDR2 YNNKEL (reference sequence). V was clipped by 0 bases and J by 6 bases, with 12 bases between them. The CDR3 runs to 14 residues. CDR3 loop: CASSQERRYGEQYF. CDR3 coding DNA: TGTGCCAGCAGCCAAGAACGCAGGTATGGCGAGCAGTACTTC.

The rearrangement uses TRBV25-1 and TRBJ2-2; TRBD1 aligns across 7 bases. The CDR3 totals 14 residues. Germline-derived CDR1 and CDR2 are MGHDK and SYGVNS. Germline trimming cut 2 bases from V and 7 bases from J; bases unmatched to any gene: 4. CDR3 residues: CASSEATGNGELFF. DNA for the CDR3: TGTGCCAGCAGTGAAGCGACAGGGAACGGGGAGCTGTTTTTT. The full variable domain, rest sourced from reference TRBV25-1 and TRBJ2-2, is EADIYQTPRYLVIGTGKKITLECSQTMGHDKMYWYQQDPGMELHLIHYSYGVNSTEKGDLSSESTVSRIRTEHFPLTLESARPSHTSQYLCASSEATGNGELFFGEGSRLTVL.

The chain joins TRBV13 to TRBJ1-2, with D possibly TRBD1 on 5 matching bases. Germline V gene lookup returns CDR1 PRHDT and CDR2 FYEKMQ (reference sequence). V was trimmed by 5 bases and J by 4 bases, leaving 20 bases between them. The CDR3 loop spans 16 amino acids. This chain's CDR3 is CASSTSGGARGYGYTF. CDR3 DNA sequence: TGTGCCAGCAGCACAAGCGGAGGGGCGAGGGGCTATGGCTACACCTTC.

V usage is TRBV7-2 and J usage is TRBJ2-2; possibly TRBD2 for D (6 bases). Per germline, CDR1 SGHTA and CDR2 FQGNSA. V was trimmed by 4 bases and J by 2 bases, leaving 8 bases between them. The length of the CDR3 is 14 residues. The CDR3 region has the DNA TGTGCCAGCAGCTCGGGGGTAAACACCGGGGAGCTGTTTTTT. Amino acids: CASSSGVNTGELFF.

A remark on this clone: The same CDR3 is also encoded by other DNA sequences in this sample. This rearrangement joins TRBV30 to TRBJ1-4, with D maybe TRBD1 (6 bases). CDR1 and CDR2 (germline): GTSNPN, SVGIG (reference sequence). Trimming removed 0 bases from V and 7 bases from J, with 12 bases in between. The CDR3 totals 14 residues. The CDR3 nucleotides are TGTGCCTGGAGTGTACGGGGGGCAAGTGAAAAACTGTTTTTT. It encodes CAWSVRGASEKLFF.

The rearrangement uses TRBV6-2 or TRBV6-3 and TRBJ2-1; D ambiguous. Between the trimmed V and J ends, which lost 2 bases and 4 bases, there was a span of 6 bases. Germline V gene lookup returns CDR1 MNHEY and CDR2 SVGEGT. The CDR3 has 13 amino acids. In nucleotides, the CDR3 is TGTGCCAGCAGTTACACGGTTTACAATGAGCAGTTCTTC. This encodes CASSYTVYNEQFF.

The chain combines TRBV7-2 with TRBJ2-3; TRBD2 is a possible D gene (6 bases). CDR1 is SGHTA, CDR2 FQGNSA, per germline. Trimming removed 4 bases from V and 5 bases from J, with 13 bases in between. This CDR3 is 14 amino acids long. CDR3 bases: TGTGCCAGCAGCTCCCGGGACTCCCTAGATACGCAGTATTTT. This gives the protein CASSSRDSLDTQYF.

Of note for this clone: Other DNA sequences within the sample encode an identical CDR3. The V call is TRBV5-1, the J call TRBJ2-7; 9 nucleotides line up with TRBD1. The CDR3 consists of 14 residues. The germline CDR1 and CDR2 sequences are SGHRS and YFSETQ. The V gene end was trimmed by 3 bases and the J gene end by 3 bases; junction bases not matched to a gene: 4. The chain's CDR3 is CASSSGQGSYEQYF. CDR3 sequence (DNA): TGCGCCAGCAGCTCGGGACAGGGCAGCTACGAGCAGTACTTC.

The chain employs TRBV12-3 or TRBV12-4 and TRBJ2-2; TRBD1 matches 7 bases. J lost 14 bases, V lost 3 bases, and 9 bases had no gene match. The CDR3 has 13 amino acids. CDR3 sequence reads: CASSFGTALSLFF. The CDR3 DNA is TGTGCCAGCAGTTTCGGGACAGCCCTAAGTCTGTTTTTT.

Here the CDR3 DNA reads TGTGCCAGCAGCCCCGGACTGGTGAACACTGAAGCTTTCTTT. It is translated as CASSPGLVNTEAFF. The genes are TRBV7-2 and TRBJ1-1, with D hard to call. The CDR3 sequence is 14 residues long. Germline V CDR1 and CDR2: SGHTA, FQGNSA. V was cut by 5 bases and J by 0 bases, with 10 bases left in between.

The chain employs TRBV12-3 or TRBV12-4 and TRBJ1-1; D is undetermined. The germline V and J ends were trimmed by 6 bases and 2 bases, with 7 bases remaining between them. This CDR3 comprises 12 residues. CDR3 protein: CASRAFNTEAFF. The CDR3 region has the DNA TGTGCCAGCAGAGCCTTTAACACTGAAGCTTTCTTT.

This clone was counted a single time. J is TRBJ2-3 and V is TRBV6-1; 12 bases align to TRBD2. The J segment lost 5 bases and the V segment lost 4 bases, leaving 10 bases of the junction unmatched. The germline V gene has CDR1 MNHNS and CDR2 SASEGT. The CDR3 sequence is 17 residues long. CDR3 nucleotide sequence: TGTGCCAGCAGTGCCGGGCTAGCGGGGGGGCGACAAGATACGCAGTATTTT. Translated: CASSAGLAGGRQDTQYF.

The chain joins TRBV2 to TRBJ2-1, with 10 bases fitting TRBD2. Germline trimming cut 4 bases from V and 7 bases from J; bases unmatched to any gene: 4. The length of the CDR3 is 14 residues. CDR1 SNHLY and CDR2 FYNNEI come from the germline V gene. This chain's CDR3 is CASSASGSWNEQFF. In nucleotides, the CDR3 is TGTGCCAGCAGTGCTAGCGGGAGTTGGAATGAGCAGTTCTTC.

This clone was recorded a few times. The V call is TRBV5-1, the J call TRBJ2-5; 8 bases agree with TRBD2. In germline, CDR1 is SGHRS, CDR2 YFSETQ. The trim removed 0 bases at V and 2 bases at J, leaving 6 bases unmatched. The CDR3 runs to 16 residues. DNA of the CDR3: TGCGCCAGCAGCTTGGCCCCTACTAGCGGTCAAGAGACCCAGTACTTC. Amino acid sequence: CASSLAPTSGQETQYF.

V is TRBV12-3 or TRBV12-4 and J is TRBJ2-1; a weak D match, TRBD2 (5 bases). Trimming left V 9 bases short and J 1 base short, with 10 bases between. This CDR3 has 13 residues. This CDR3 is CASSRTSYNEQFF. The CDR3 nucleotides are TGTGCCAGTTCCCGGACTTCCTACAATGAGCAGTTCTTC.